The clone carrying this T cell receptor (beta chain) was found a few times. Its antigen is still unknown. V lost 5 bases, J lost 2 bases, and 13 bases lay in between. The CDR3 contains 14 residues. Blood genomic DNA input for TRB amplification was roughly 220-500 ng. BIOMED2 TRB-A/B primer pools were used in multiplex TRB PCR. In TCRdb, the multiplex PCR reads were re-called with MiXCR into one record per CDR3 protein. Found here are 24,000 or so distinct CDR3 sequences, roughly 33% of them singletons; the top ten hold 1.7%. The data were obtained in a study of T and B cells in COVID-19 patients. Looking at the study overall: Peripheral blood came from COVID-19 patients with active infection or after recovery. Whole-study findings and limits: Highly clonal in active COVID-19, TRB repertoires exceeded healthy-donor diversity and richness at recovery. Patients with COVID-19 reportedly showed strongly skewed T cell receptor beta variable and joining gene usage.

This chain uses TRBV12-3 or TRBV12-4 with TRBJ2-7, with D tentatively TRBD1 or TRBD2 (5 bases each). The sequenced sample consisted of blood. This TCR was sampled from a human donor who had recovered from COVID-19. Written as DNA, the CDR3 is TGTGCCAGCAGTCCCGGGACGCCGACCTACGAGCAGTACTTC. This gives the protein CASSPGTPTYEQYF.